One sample yielded the 13 T cell receptor beta chains listed below, sequenced in a study of cytomegalovirus exposure and HLA in healthy donors. The PCR used 60 Vbeta and 13 Jbeta primers. Generated by immunoSEQ multiplex PCR, the TCRdb table keeps only in-frame clones and is missing some. The table has some 150,000 clones, around 79% seen once. Sequenced: PBMCs. Receptors were obtained from a male donor in good health and CMV-seronegative.

V usage is TRBV30 and J usage is TRBJ1-1; 8 bases line up with TRBD1. V lost 7 bases and J lost 5; bases outside the gene matches: 9. The germline gives CDR1 GTSNPN, CDR2 SVGIG (reference sequence). CDR3 size: 13 residues. This CDR3 reads CASHRTGWTEAFF. Written as DNA, the CDR3 is TGTGCCTCGCACCGGACAGGGTGGACTGAAGCTTTCTTT.

J is TRBJ2-2 and V is TRBV30; 9 nucleotides agree with TRBD1. J gave up 4 bases and V 5 bases, and 5 bases lay outside the gene matches. The CDR3 covers 14 residues. Germline CDR1 GTSNPN, CDR2 SVGIG (reference sequence). CDR3 DNA sequence: TGTGCCTGGGGACAGGGGACTGTCACCGGGGAGCTGTTTTTT. Protein product: CAWGQGTVTGELFF.

The V call is TRBV6-6, the J call TRBJ2-1; weak D call: TRBD1 (6 bases). Germline CDR1 and CDR2: MNHNY and SVGAGI (reference sequence). The CDR3 has 15 residues. Trimming removed 2 bases at V and 5 bases at J, with 13 bases between. CDR3 sequence: CASSYITGRNNEQFF. The CDR3 coding sequence is TGTGCCAGCAGTTACATTACAGGGCGGAACAATGAGCAGTTCTTC.

V usage is TRBV6-5 and J usage is TRBJ2-5, with 12 bases that match TRBD2. Trimming removed 11 bases from V and 5 bases from J; junction bases left unmatched: 3. Germline V gives CDR1 MNHEY, CDR2 SVGAGI. CDR3 length: 12 amino acids. CDR3 DNA: TGTGCCGCTAGCGGGGGGGCGGAGACCCAGTACTTC. This gives the protein CAASGGAETQYF.

This clone is a singleton in its sample. V usage is TRBV5-4 and J usage is TRBJ2-7, with 11 bases lining up with TRBD2. Trimming cost V 0 bases and J 0 bases; bases outside gene matches: 5. Germline CDR1 reads SGHNT; CDR2 reads YYREEE (reference sequence). The CDR3 length is 17 residues. This CDR3 reads CASSLAPTSGSSYEQYF. In nucleotides, the CDR3 is TGTGCCAGCAGCTTGGCCCCCACTAGCGGGAGCTCCTACGAGCAGTACTTC.

The V call is TRBV27, the J call TRBJ2-1; TRBD1 matches at 7 bases. Germline CDR1 and CDR2: MNHEY and SMNVEV (reference sequence). V lost 5 bases to trimming and J lost 9 bases; unmatched junction nucleotides: 10. There are 14 residues in the CDR3. Written as DNA, the CDR3 is TGTGCCAGCAGTCCGGGACAGCGCGTCGGTGAGCAGTTCTTC. Translating it yields CASSPGQRVGEQFF.

The rearrangement uses TRBV30 and TRBJ2-2; a possible D gene is TRBD1 (5 bases). The V gene's germline CDR1 is GTSNPN and CDR2 SVGIG (reference sequence). The V end was cut by 0 bases, the J end by 5 bases, with 22 bases between. CDR3 length: 18 amino acids. The CDR3 DNA sequence: TGTGCCTGGAGTGTACTTTGGAGCCGGGCAGGGCAAACCGGGGAGCTGTTTTTT. Protein sequence: CAWSVLWSRAGQTGELFF.

This clone has only a few counts. V gene TRBV16 combines with J gene TRBJ1-1; TRBD1 might be the D (6 bases). This CDR3 region has 15 residues. Looked up from germline, CDR1 is KGHSY and CDR2 is FQNENV. V shed 2 bases and J shed 0 bases, with 10 bases lying between them. CDR3 residues: CASSQRSGVNTEAFF. The CDR3 region has the DNA TGTGCCAGCAGCCAACGGTCAGGGGTGAACACTGAAGCTTTCTTT.

This clone is categorized as medium-sized. The chain carries TRBV5-5 and TRBJ2-2, with D maybe TRBD2 (6 bases). CDR1 and CDR2 from the germline V gene are SGHKS and YYEKEE (reference sequence). The V and J ends lost 7 bases and 1 base respectively, with 14 bases between them. The CDR3 contains 15 residues. CDR3 sequence (DNA): TGTGCCAGCCGGTGGGGACTCCTGAACACCGGGGAGCTGTTTTTT. Amino acids: CASRWGLLNTGELFF.

The chain joins TRBV6-5 to TRBJ2-7; 11 bases fit TRBD2. Trimming cost V 4 bases and J 7 bases; bases outside gene matches: 6. This CDR3 comprises 14 residues. The germline V gene encodes CDR1 MNHEY and CDR2 SVGAGI. CDR3 loop: CASSLLAGAGEQYF. The CDR3 nucleotides read TGTGCCAGCAGTTTACTAGCGGGAGCTGGGGAGCAGTACTTC.

This chain joins TRBV6-5 and TRBJ2-7; 9 bases align to TRBD2. CDR1 and CDR2 (germline): MNHEY, SVGAGI. The CDR3 extends over 14 amino acids. V dropped 6 bases and J dropped 4; count of bases not matched to a gene: 7. Written as DNA, the CDR3 is TGTGCCAGCAGGCCCAGCGGGGGGCCTTACGAGCAGTACTTC. This sequence encodes CASRPSGGPYEQYF.

As concerns this clone: The germline gene is not matched at one end of the junction; a read error may be the cause. This chain joins TRBV4-2 and TRBJ1-2, with 7 bases lining up with TRBD1. CDR3 length: 16 amino acids. Per the germline V gene, CDR1 is LGHNA and CDR2 is YNFKEQ. The CDR3 reads CARSRIQGGQDYGYTF. For the CDR3, the DNA is TGTGCCCGCAGCCGGATACAAGGGGGCCAGGACTATGGCTACACCTTC.

The J gene is TRBJ1-2, the V gene TRBV9; tentatively, D is TRBD1 (5 bases). The V gene lost 0 bases and the J gene lost 6 bases, with 15 bases spanning the gap. The germline V gene has CDR1 SGDLS and CDR2 YYNGEE. The CDR3 is made up of 15 amino acids. CDR3 region: CASSVESPGANGYTF. The CDR3 nucleotides read TGTGCCAGCAGCGTAGAATCACCTGGGGCCAATGGCTACACCTTC.